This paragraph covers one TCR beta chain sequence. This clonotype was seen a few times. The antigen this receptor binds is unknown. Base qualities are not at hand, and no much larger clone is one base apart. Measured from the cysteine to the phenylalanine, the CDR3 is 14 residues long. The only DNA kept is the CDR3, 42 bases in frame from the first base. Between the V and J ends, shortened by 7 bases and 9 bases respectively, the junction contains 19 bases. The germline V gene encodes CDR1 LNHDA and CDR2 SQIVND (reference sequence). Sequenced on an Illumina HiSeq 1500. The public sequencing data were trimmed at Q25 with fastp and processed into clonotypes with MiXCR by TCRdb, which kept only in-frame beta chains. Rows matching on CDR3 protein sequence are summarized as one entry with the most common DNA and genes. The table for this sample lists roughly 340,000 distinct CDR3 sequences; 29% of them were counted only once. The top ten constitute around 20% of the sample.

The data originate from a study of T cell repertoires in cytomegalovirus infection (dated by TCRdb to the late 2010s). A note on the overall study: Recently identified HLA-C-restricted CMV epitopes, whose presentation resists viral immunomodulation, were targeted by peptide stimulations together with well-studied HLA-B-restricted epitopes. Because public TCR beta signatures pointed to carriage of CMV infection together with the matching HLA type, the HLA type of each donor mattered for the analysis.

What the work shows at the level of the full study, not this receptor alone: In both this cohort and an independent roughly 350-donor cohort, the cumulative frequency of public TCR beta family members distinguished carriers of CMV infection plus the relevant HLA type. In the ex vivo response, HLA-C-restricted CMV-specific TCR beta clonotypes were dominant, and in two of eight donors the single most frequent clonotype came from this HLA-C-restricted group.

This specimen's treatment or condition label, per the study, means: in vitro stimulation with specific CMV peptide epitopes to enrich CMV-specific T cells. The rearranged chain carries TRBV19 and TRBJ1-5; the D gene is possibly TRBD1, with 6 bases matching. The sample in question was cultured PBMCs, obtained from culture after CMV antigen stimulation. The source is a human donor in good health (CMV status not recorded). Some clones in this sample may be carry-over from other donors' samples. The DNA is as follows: TGTGCCAGTAACATTGACAGGTCCGTTTGGCCCCAGCATTTT. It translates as CASNIDRSVWPQHF.